These 9 T cell receptor beta chains share one sample of origin, sequenced in a study of long-term antiretroviral therapy in people with HIV (dated by TCRdb to 2021 to 2024). The immunoSEQ hsTCRB v3.0 assay was used at survey level resolution to sequence the TRB variable region. This immuneACCESS table, as held by TCRdb, lists in-frame sequences with V and J called but not all clones. Of the missing ones, under half trace to an unresolved V gene in checked studies; the others have no known cause. This sample gives around 30,000 clones in total; about 94% of them show up just once. The ten largest clones capture 2.7% of the sample. The sequencing used unsorted PBMCs, collected around 7.4 years after starting antiretroviral therapy. The receptor source for this set is a man aged 45-65 years with HIV.

V is TRBV30 and J is TRBJ2-7; D is unclear. V lost 2 bases to trimming and J lost 2 bases, with 10 bases between them. Per the germline V gene, CDR1 is GTSNPN and CDR2 is SVGIG (reference sequence). This CDR3 has 13 residues. The CDR3 loop reads CAWSPQSAYEQYF. As DNA, the CDR3 is TGTGCCTGGAGTCCACAATCGGCCTACGAGCAGTACTTC.

This sequence joins TRBV5-4 and TRBJ1-4; D is possibly TRBD1 (5 bases). CDR1 is SGHNT, CDR2 YYREEE, per germline (reference sequence). V was cut by 6 bases and J by 3 bases, with 12 bases left in between. The CDR3 is made up of 14 amino acids. DNA of the CDR3: TGTGCCAGCACCAGGGAAGGTGCTAATGAAAAACTGTTTTTT. Amino acids: CASTREGANEKLFF.

This chain's CDR3 is CATRRDRAYEQYF. In DNA, the CDR3 is TGTGCCACCCGGCGGGACAGGGCCTACGAGCAGTACTTC. The J gene is TRBJ2-7, the V gene TRBV6-6, with TRBD1 matching over 9 bases. The CDR3 is 13 residues long. Germline values: CDR1 MNHNY, CDR2 SVGAGI (reference sequence). V dropped 10 bases and J dropped 2; count of bases not matched to a gene: 6.

J is TRBJ2-4 and V is TRBV7-2, with 12 bases lining up with TRBD2. The junction had 1 base not matched to a gene; V was cut back by 0 bases and J by 7 bases. This CDR3 has 15 amino acids. Germline CDR1 is SGHTA and CDR2 is FQGNSA. The CDR3 DNA follows: TGTGCCAGCAGCTTAGCCGGGACTAGCGGGAACATTCAGTACTTC. Translation: CASSLAGTSGNIQYF.

The chain links TRBV5-6 to TRBJ2-1; tentatively, D is TRBD2 (6 bases). Germline CDR1 and CDR2: SGHDT and YYEEEE. V was pared by 0 bases and J by 7 bases, with 11 bases between. CDR3 size: 14 residues. CDR3 nucleotides: TGTGCCAGCAGCTTGGTGGGGGACTGGAATGAGCAGTTCTTC. Protein product: CASSLVGDWNEQFF.

The chain combines TRBV30 with TRBJ2-7; D may be TRBD1 (5 bases). This CDR3 is 14 amino acids long. CDR1 and CDR2 (germline): GTSNPN, SVGIG (reference sequence). V lost 3 bases and J 3 bases, leaving 15 bases between the germline ends. CDR3 sequence reads: CAWSVQGLYYEQYF. The CDR3 nucleotides are TGTGCCTGGAGCGTTCAGGGTCTTTACTACGAGCAGTACTTC.

The chain carries TRBV18 and TRBJ1-2; TRBD1 matches at 7 bases. In germline, CDR1 is KGHSH, CDR2 LQKENI. The CDR3 has 14 residues. V was clipped by 6 bases and J by 3 bases; unmatched bases: 7. This CDR3 is CASSYRGSDYGYTF. In nucleotides, the CDR3 is TGTGCCAGCTCGTACAGGGGATCGGACTATGGCTACACCTTC.

The CDR3 is CASKDRAAYEQYF. The DNA of the CDR3 is TGTGCCAGCAAGGACAGGGCCGCCTACGAGCAGTACTTC. The rearrangement links TRBV2 to TRBJ2-7; the match to TRBD1 covers 8 bases. The CDR3 has 13 residues. Germline lookup yields CDR1 SNHLY and CDR2 FYNNEI. J was trimmed by 2 bases and V by 7 bases; bases with no gene match: 4.

In this sample, this clone turned up once. The chain uses TRBV7-7 and TRBJ2-1; D is uncertain. The CDR3 spans 14 residues. Trimming took 1 base from V and 6 from J, leaving 10 bases between them. Germline V gene sequence: CDR1 SSHAT, CDR2 FNYEAQ (reference sequence). This CDR3 reads CASSLDQSSNEQFF. CDR3 nucleotides: TGTGCCAGCAGCTTAGATCAGTCTAGCAATGAGCAGTTCTTC.